A single sample is the source of the 19 T cell receptor beta chains below, sequenced in a study of T cells in Graves' hyperthyroidism and ophthalmopathy. RNA transcripts were the template for amplifying TCR beta CDR3 regions. The study used the HTBI primer set for a first-round RT-PCR of the TCR CDR3. TCRdb re-called the multiplex PCR reads with MiXCR, one entry per CDR3 protein. The sample shows under 400,000 distinct CDR3 sequences, 12% to 15% of them seen only once. The sequenced material came from blood. Receptor source: a woman aged 55 to 70 with Graves' ophthalmopathy.

This clonotype was seen at least ten times. The gene calls are TRBV6-1 and TRBJ1-1; 10 positions match TRBD1. CDR1 is MNHNS, CDR2 SASEGT, per germline. The CDR3 loop spans 16 amino acids. After removal of 5 bases from V and 4 bases from J, the junction contained 10 bases not matched to a gene. CDR3 bases: TGTGCCAGCAGTCGGAATACCGGGACAGGGGCCACTGAAGCTTTCTTT. Protein product: CASSRNTGTGATEAFF.

This clonotype occurred many times. The chain links TRBV20-1 to TRBJ2-1, with 10 bases that match TRBD2. CDR1 DFQATT and CDR2 SNEGSKA come from the germline V gene (reference sequence). The CDR3 extends over 17 amino acids. V was clipped by 6 bases and J by 4 bases; unmatched bases: 15. CDR3 DNA sequence: TGCAGTGCCCCGGCGAATCCACTAGCGGGGTCGTACAATGAGCAGTTCTTC. Protein product: CSAPANPLAGSYNEQFF.

The table lists this clonotype with many counts. This sequence joins TRBV11-2 and TRBJ2-3; 12 positions match TRBD2. Germline CDR1 is SGHAT and CDR2 is FQNNGV. V trimming: 5 bases; J trimming: 5 bases; junction bases outside the gene matches: 8. The CDR3 loop spans 16 amino acids. As DNA, the CDR3 is TGTGCCAGCAGCGGGGAGACTAGCGGGAGACTAGATACGCAGTATTTT. Amino acid sequence: CASSGETSGRLDTQYF.

This clonotype has just a few counts. This rearrangement joins TRBV4-1 to TRBJ2-3; TRBD2 matches 13 bases. The J segment lost 3 bases and the V segment lost 4 bases, leaving 7 bases of the junction unmatched. CDR1 is MGHRA, CDR2 YSYEKL, per germline. The CDR3 length is 17 residues. The CDR3 loop is CASSPGLGLAGTDTQYF. DNA of the CDR3: TGCGCCAGCAGCCCGGGACTGGGACTAGCGGGAACAGATACGCAGTATTTT.

On this clonotype itself: This may stem from a read error, because a much larger clone lies one nucleotide away. The J gene is TRBJ1-2, the V gene TRBV6-5; D possibly corresponds to TRBD1 (5 bases). This CDR3 is 15 amino acids long. CDR1 is MNHEY, CDR2 SVGAGI, per germline. Trimming pared 0 bases from V and 4 bases from J, leaving 12 bases between. The CDR3: CASSYSGTPRYGYTF. Here the CDR3 DNA reads TGTGCCAGCAGTTACTCCGGGACGCCGCGCTATGGCTACACCTTC.

This clonotype was recorded many times. The chain couples TRBV19 to TRBJ1-2; weak D call: TRBD1 (5 bases). The CDR3 is made up of 14 amino acids. Per the germline V gene, CDR1 is LNHDA and CDR2 is SQIVND (reference sequence). V was cut by 6 bases and J by 2 bases, with 13 bases left in between. The CDR3 DNA reads TGTGCCAGTAGAGGGGACGTCCCGAACTATGGCTACACCTTC. Amino acid sequence: CASRGDVPNYGYTF.

This clonotype was seen many times. The chain has TRBV12-3 or TRBV12-4 and TRBJ2-1, with 11 nucleotides matching TRBD2. With 4 bases clipped from V and 6 bases from J, the junction kept 14 bases outside the gene matches. The CDR3 spans 18 residues. This chain's CDR3 is CASSSTRLAGPPGNEQFF. The CDR3 DNA follows: TGTGCCAGCAGTTCGACACGACTAGCGGGGCCCCCTGGCAATGAGCAGTTCTTC.

There are many counts of this clonotype. The CDR3 coding sequence is TGTGCCAGCAGCCAAGATTCTAGCGGACCAGATACGCAGTATTTT. This encodes CASSQDSSGPDTQYF. J is TRBJ2-3 and V is TRBV3-1, with 7 bases fitting TRBD2. Trimming took 0 bases from V and 4 from J; bases not matched to a gene: 4. The CDR3 runs to 15 residues. Germline V gives CDR1 LGHDT, CDR2 YNNKEL (reference sequence).

The chain links TRBV9 to TRBJ1-4; 7 bases map to TRBD1. Germline V lookup: CDR1 SGDLS, CDR2 YYNGEE. CDR3 length: 15 residues. V lost 4 bases, J lost 3 bases, and 6 bases stayed unmatched. CDR3 amino acids: CASSLTGVANEKLFF. The CDR3 bases are TGTGCCAGCAGCTTAACAGGGGTGGCTAATGAAAAACTGTTTTTT.

This clonotype showed up just a few times. The J gene is TRBJ2-6, the V gene TRBV30, with D perhaps given as TRBD1 or TRBD2 (5 bases each). V was clipped by 2 bases and J by 2 bases, with 10 bases between them. Germline V gene lookup returns CDR1 GTSNPN and CDR2 SVGIG (reference sequence). CDR3 length: 15 residues. CDR3 region: CAWSRGAPGANVLTF. The CDR3 DNA is TGTGCCTGGAGTCGAGGGGCGCCTGGGGCCAACGTCCTGACTTTC.

This clonotype was detected only a few times. This chain links TRBV12-3 or TRBV12-4 with TRBJ1-1; TRBD1 matches 7 bases. This CDR3 is 17 amino acids long. V lost 6 bases to trimming and J lost 6 bases; unmatched junction nucleotides: 19. The CDR3 spells CASRPNRQGGNGAEAFF. The CDR3 bases are TGTGCCAGCAGACCTAATCGACAGGGAGGGAACGGCGCTGAAGCTTTCTTT.

This clonotype was picked up many times. The rearrangement links TRBV27 to TRBJ2-7, with 8 bases fitting TRBD2. V shed 3 bases and J 5 bases; nucleotides not matched to a gene: 6. Germline-derived CDR1 and CDR2 are MNHEY and SMNVEV (reference sequence). CDR3 length: 14 amino acids. As DNA, the CDR3 is TGTGCCAGCAGTTTGGAGCGGGAGAACGACGAGCAGTACTTC. Its protein is CASSLERENDEQYF.

This clonotype was seen at least ten times. V gene TRBV27 combines with J gene TRBJ2-1, with a tentative D call TRBD2 (5 bases). V lost 3 bases, J lost 0 bases, and 12 bases lay in between. CDR1 is MNHEY and CDR2 is SMNVEV in the germline V gene (reference sequence). This CDR3 region has 16 residues. CDR3 coding DNA: TGTGCCAGCAGTTTTTTGCGGGCCCCCTCCTACAATGAGCAGTTCTTC. The encoded protein is CASSFLRAPSYNEQFF.

This clonotype was detected only a few times. The J gene is TRBJ1-4, the V gene TRBV30; D gene unclear. V lost 0 bases to trimming and J lost 4 bases, with 12 bases between them. The germline V gene encodes CDR1 GTSNPN and CDR2 SVGIG (reference sequence). This CDR3 spans 15 amino acids. CDR3 bases: TGTGCCTGGAGTGTACGGGGAGGTGTTAATGAAAAACTGTTTTTT. This translates into CAWSVRGGVNEKLFF.

This clonotype was observed many times. The CDR3 sequence: CASSRASQETQYF. The DNA for the CDR3 is TGTGCCAGCTCACGGGCCAGCCAAGAGACCCAGTACTTC. This chain links TRBV18 with TRBJ2-5; D uncertain. Germline CDR1 and CDR2: KGHSH and LQKENI. This CDR3 is built from 13 residues. The V and J ends lost 4 bases and 1 base respectively, with 7 bases between them.

This clonotype showed up many times. The chain couples TRBV28 to TRBJ2-2, with 8 bases that match TRBD1. V shed 7 bases and J 7 bases; nucleotides not matched to a gene: 8. The CDR3 has 14 residues. Germline-derived CDR1 and CDR2 are MDHEN and SYDVKM. The CDR3 reads CASKPGQEVGELFF. CDR3 sequence (DNA): TGTGCCAGCAAACCGGGACAGGAAGTCGGGGAGCTGTTTTTT.

This clonotype was picked up many times. V gene TRBV2 combines with J gene TRBJ2-3; tentatively, D is TRBD1 (5 bases). The CDR3 loop spans 12 amino acids. CDR1 is SNHLY, CDR2 FYNNEI, per germline. Trimming pared 5 bases from V and 3 bases from J, leaving 6 bases between. CDR3 sequence (DNA): TGTGCCAGCAGTCGACAGACAGATACGCAGTATTTT. Amino acids: CASSRQTDTQYF.

The V call is TRBV10-2, the J call TRBJ1-1; maybe TRBD1 (6 bases). Deletions cut 3 bases from V and 5 bases from J, with 16 bases between. Germline values: CDR1 WSHSY, CDR2 SAAADI. The CDR3 length is 15 residues. CDR3 in amino acids: CASSEPGGARTEAFF. The DNA for the CDR3 is TGCGCCAGCAGTGAACCCGGGGGGGCGAGGACTGAAGCTTTCTTT.

This clonotype was detected a few times. The chain uses TRBV6-2 or TRBV6-3 and TRBJ1-2; D is unclear. V was pared by 3 bases and J by 4 bases, with 9 bases between. The germline gives CDR1 MNHEY, CDR2 SVGEGT. The length of the CDR3 is 13 residues. CDR3 sequence reads: CASSYRASYGYTF. The CDR3 nucleotides are TGTGCCAGCAGTTATCGGGCTTCCTATGGCTACACCTTC.